The present entry profiles one TCR beta chain with its context. These data belong to a study of blood T cell repertoires in COVID-19. Study-level information: PBMCs, B-cell-depleted T cells, or T cells provided the cDNA or gDNA that made up the material.

CDR3 length: 17 residues. CDR1 and CDR2 (germline): MGHDK, SYGVNS. V shed 4 bases, J shed 1 base, and the junction held 8 bases outside the gene matches. Data came from immunoSEQ multiplex PCR; TCRdb stores just in-frame clones and leaves some out. Among some 250,000 clones, roughly 80% were seen once, and the ten largest hold roughly 9.6%. The sequence was collected from a woman of 80 years or more with acute or convalescent COVID-19. The source material was peripheral blood. This chain connects TRBV25-1 to TRBJ2-1, with 9 bases aligning to TRBD1. CDR3 nucleotides: TGTGCCAGCAGTGGGATGCTCGGGACAGGGTCCTACAATGAGCAGTTCTTC. Encoded protein: CASSGMLGTGSYNEQFF.